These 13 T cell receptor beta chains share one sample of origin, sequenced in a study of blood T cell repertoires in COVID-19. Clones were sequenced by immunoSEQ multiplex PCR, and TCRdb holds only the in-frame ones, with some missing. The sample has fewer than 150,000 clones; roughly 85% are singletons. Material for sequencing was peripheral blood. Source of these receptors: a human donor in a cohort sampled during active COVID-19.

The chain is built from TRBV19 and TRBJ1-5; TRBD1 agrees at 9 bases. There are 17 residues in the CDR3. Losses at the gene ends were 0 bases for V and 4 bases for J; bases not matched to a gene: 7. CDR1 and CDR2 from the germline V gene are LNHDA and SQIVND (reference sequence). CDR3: CASSIEGGQGGNQPQHF. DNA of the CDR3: TGTGCCAGTAGTATAGAGGGGGGACAGGGAGGAAATCAGCCCCAGCATTTT.

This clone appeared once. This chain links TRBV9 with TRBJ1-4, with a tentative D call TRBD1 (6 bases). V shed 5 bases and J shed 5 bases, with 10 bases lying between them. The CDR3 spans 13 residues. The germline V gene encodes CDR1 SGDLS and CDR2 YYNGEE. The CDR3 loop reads CASSRQGNEKLFF. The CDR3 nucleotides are TGTGCCAGCAGTCGGCAGGGGAATGAAAAACTGTTTTTT.

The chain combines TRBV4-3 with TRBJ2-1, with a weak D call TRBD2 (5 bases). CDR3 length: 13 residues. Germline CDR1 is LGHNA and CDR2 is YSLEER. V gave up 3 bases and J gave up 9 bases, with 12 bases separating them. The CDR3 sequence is CASSHRTGSEQFF. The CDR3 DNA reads TGCGCCAGCAGCCATCGAACGGGGTCTGAGCAGTTCTTC.

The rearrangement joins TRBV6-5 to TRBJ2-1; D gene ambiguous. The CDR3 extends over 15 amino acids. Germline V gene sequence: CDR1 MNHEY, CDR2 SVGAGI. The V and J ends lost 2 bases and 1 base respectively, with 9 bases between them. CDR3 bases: TGTGCCAGCAGTTACCCGAGAGGTTCCTACAATGAGCAGTTCTTC. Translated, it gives CASSYPRGSYNEQFF.

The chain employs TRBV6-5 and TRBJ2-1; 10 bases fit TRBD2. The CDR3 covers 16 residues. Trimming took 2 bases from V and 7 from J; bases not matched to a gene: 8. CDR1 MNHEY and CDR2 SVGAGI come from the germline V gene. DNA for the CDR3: TGTGCCAGCAGTTACCGGAGCGGGAGGGGTTTAAATGAGCAGTTCTTC. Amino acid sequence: CASSYRSGRGLNEQFF.

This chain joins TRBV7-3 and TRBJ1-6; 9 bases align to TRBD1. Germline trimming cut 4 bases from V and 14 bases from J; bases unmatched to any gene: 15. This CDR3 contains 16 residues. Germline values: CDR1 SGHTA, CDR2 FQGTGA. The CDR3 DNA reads TGTGCCAGCAGCTCTACCCCCGGGACAGGGAGGAGGGCCCTCCACTTT. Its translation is CASSSTPGTGRRALHF.

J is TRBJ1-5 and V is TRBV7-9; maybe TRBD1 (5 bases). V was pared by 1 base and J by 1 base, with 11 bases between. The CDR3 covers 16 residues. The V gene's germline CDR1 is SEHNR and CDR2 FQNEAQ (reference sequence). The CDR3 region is CASSLVSGGSNQPQHF. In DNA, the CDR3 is TGTGCCAGCAGCTTAGTCTCCGGGGGAAGCAATCAGCCCCAGCATTTT.

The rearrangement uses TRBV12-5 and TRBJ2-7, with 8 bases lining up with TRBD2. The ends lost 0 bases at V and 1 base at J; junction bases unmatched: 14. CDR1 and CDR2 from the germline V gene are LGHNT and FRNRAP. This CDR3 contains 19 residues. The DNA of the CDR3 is TGTGCTAGTGGTTTGGTCCGGTTCCGGGGGGGCGAGAGATCCTACGAGCAGTACTTC. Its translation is CASGLVRFRGGERSYEQYF.

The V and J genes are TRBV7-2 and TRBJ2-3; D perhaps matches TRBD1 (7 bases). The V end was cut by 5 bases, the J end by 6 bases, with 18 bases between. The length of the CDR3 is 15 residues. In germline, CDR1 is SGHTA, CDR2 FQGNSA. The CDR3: CASSPGGLVADTQYF. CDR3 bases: TGTGCCAGCAGCCCAGGGGGGCTAGTCGCTGATACGCAGTATTTT. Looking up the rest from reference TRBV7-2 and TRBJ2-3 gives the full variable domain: GAGVSQSPSNKVTEKGKDVELRCDPISGHTALYWYRQSLGQGLEFLIYFQGNSAPDKSGLPSDRFSAERTGGSVSTLTIQRTQQEDSAVYLCASSPGGLVADTQYFGPGTRLTVL.

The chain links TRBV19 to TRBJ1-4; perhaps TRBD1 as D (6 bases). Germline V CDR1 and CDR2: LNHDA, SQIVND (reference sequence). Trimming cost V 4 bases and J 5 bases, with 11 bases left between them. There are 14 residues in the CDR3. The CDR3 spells CASSRQGLNEKLFF. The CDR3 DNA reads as TGTGCCAGTAGTAGGCAGGGGTTGAATGAAAAACTGTTTTTT. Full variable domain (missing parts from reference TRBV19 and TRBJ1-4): DGGITQSPKYLFRKEGQNVTLSCEQNLNHDAMYWYRQDPGQGLRLIYYSQIVNDFQKGDIAEGYSVSREKKESFPLTVTSAQKNPTAFYLCASSRQGLNEKLFFGSGTQLSVL.

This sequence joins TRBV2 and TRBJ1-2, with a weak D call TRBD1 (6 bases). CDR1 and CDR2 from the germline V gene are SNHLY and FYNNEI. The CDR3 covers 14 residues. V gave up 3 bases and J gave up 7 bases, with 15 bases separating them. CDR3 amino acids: CASSDIRGAGGYTF. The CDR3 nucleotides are TGTGCCAGCAGTGATATCCGGGGGGCTGGTGGCTACACCTTC. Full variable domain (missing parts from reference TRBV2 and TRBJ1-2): EPEVTQTPSHQVTQMGQEVILRCVPISNHLYFYWYRQILGQKVEFLVSFYNNEISEKSEIFDDQFSVERPDGSNFTLKIRSTKLEDSAMYFCASSDIRGAGGYTFGSGTRLTVV.

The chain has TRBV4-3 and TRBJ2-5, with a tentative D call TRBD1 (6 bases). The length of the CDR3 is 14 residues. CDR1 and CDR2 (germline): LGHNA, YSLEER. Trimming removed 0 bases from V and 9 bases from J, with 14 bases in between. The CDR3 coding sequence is TGCGCCAGCAGCCAAGACGCAGGGGCAGGGGCCCAGTACTTC. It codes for CASSQDAGAGAQYF.

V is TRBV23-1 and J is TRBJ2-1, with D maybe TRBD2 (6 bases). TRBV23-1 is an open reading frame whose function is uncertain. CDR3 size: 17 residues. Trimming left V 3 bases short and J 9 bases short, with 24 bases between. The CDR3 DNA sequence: TGCGCCAGCAGTCACCCCCCCCTATCAAGACTAGTCCCTGAGCAGTTCTTC. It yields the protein CASSHPPLSRLVPEQFF.